This T cell receptor (beta chain) comes out of a study of blood T cell repertoires in COVID-19. Background on the study: The United States, Italy and Spain provided the acute and convalescent COVID-19 samples. T cells, B-cell-depleted T cells, or PBMCs supplied cDNA or gDNA.

Original processing notes: Estimation of nucleated cell counts was performed using reference gene primer amplification. Produced via immunoSEQ multiplex PCR; TCRdb's table is partial and in-frame only. V and J calls and clone size are those listed in that table; D and trimming were worked out from the DNA. Among 150,000 to 200,000 clones listed, approximately 82% were seen once. The sequence came from a human donor with acute or convalescent COVID-19. The donor label of this sample is uncertain. Material for sequencing was peripheral blood.

The CDR3 is CASSIGSRPTGELFF. As DNA, the CDR3 is TGTGCCAGTAGTATAGGCAGTCGCCCCACCGGGGAGCTGTTTTTT. The chain is built from TRBV19 and TRBJ2-2; D call uncertain. The CDR3 contains 15 residues. The germline V gene encodes CDR1 LNHDA and CDR2 SQIVND (reference sequence). Trimming took off 1 base at V and 4 bases at J, with 10 bases between the two ends. Using reference TRBV19 and TRBJ2-2 for the parts outside the CDR3, the full variable domain is DGGITQSPKYLFRKEGQNVTLSCEQNLNHDAMYWYRQDPGQGLRLIYYSQIVNDFQKGDIAEGYSVSREKKESFPLTVTSAQKNPTAFYLCASSIGSRPTGELFFGEGSRLTVL.